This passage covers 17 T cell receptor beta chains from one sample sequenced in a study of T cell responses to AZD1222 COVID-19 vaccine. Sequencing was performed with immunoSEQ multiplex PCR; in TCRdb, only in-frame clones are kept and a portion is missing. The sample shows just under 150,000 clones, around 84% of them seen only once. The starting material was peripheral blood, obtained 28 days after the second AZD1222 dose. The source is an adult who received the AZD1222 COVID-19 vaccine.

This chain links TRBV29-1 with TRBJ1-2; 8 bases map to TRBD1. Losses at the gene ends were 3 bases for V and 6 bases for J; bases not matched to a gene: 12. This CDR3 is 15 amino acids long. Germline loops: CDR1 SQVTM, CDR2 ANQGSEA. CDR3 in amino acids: CSVDRSGGFLDGYTF. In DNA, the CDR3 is TGCAGCGTTGACCGATCAGGGGGCTTCCTCGATGGCTACACCTTC.

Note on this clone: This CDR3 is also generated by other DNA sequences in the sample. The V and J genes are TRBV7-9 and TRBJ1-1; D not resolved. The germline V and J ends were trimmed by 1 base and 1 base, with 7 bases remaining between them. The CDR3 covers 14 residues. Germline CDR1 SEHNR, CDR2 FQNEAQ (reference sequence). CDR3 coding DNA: TGTGCCAGCAGCTTAGTTGCGGGGAACACTGAAGCTTTCTTT. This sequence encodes CASSLVAGNTEAFF.

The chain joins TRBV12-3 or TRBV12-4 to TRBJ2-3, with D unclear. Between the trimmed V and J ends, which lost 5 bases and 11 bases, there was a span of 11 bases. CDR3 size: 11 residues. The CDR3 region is CASSPGHKQYF. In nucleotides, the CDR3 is TGTGCCAGCAGTCCAGGCCATAAGCAGTATTTT.

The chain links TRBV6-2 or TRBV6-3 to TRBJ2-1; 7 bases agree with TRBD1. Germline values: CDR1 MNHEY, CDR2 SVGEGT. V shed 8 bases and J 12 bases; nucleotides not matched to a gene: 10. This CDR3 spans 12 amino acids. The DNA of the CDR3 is TGTGCCAGCGGCCCGACAGGGTTGGCGCAGTTCTTC. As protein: CASGPTGLAQFF.

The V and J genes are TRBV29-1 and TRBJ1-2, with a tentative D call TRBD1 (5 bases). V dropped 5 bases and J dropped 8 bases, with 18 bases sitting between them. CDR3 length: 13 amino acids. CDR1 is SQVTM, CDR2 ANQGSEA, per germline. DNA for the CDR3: TGCAGCGTTCTAACACTAGGGACGGGAGGCTACACCTTC. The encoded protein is CSVLTLGTGGYTF.

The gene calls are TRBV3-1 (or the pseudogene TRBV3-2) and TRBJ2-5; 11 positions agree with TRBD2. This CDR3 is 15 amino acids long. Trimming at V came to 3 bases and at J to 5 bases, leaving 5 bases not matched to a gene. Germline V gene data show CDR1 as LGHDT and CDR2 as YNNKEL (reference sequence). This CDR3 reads CASSQTSGTRETQYF. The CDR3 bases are TGTGCCAGCAGCCAGACTAGCGGGACTAGGGAGACCCAGTACTTC.

CDR3 nucleotides: TGTGCCACCAGCAGAGGATCACAGGGGAAAGAGACCCAGTACTTC. It translates to CATSRGSQGKETQYF. The rearrangement links TRBV15 to TRBJ2-5, with 7 bases fitting TRBD1. The CDR3 length is 15 residues. The ends lost 1 base at V and 3 bases at J; junction bases unmatched: 5. The germline V gene has CDR1 LNHNV and CDR2 YYDKDF (reference sequence).

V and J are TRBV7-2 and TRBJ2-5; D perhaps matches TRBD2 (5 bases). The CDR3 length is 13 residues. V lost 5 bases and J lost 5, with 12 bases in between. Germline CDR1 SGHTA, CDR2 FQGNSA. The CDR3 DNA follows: TGTGCCAGCAGCCGAGGGAATTGGGAGACCCAGTACTTC. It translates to CASSRGNWETQYF.

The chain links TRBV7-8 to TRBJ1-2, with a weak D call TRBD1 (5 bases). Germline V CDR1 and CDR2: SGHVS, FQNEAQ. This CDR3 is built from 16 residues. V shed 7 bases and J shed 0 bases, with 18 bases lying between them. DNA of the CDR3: TGTGCCAGCACCACCAGGGACCTCTCAGCTAACTATGGCTACACCTTC. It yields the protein CASTTRDLSANYGYTF.

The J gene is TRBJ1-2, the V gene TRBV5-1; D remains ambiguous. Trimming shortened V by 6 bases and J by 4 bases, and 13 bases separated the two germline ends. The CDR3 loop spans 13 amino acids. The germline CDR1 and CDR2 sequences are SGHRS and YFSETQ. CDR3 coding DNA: TGCGCCAGCAACGATATCGACACCTATGGCTACACCTTC. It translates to CASNDIDTYGYTF.

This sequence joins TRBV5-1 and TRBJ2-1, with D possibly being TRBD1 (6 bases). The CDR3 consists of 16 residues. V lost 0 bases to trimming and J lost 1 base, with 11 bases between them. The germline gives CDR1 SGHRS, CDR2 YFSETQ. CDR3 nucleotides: TGCGCCAGCAGCTTGGTGGGGGCCGGATCCTACAATGAGCAGTTCTTC. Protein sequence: CASSLVGAGSYNEQFF.

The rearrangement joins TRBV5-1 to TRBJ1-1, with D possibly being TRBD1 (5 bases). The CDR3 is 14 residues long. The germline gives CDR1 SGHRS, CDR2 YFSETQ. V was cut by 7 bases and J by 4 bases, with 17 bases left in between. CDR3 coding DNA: TGCGCCAGCGCCGACCTTACGGGGGGCACTGAAGCTTTCTTT. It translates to CASADLTGGTEAFF.

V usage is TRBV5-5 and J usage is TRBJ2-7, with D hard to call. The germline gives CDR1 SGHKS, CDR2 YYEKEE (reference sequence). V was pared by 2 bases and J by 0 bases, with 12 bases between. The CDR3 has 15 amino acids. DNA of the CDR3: TGTGCCAGCAGCTTCGGACGGCTAAGCTCCTACGAGCAGTACTTC. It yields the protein CASSFGRLSSYEQYF.

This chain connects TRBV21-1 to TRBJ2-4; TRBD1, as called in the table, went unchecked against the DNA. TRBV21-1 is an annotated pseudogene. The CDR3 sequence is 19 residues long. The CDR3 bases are TGTGCCAGCAGCGAACCGGGACAGGATAAGCCTTTAGCCAAAAACATTCAGTACTTC. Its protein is CASSEPGQDKPLAKNIQYF.

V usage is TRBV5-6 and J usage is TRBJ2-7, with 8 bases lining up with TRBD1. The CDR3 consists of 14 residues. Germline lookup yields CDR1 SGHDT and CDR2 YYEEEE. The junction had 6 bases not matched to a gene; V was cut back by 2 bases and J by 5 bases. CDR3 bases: TGTGCCAGCAGCTTCATGACAGGGGCCAACGAGCAGTACTTC. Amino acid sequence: CASSFMTGANEQYF.

The DNA of the CDR3 is TGTGCCAGCAGCCTGGGGACAGGGAACCACGAGCAGTACTTC. Its translation is CASSLGTGNHEQYF. The chain recombines TRBV7-2 with TRBJ2-7; 9 positions match TRBD1. Germline-derived CDR1 and CDR2 are SGHTA and FQGNSA. The CDR3 consists of 14 residues. The junction had 7 bases not matched to a gene; V was cut back by 5 bases and J by 5 bases.

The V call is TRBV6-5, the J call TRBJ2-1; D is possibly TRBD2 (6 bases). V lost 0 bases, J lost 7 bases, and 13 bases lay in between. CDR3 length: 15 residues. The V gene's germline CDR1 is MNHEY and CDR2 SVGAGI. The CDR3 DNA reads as TGTGCCAGCAGTTACTCCGGGGGTATGATAAATGAGCAGTTCTTC. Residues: CASSYSGGMINEQFF.